The T cell receptor beta chain under discussion was sequenced for a study of T cells in women clearing cervical HPV infection. Study observations and caveats: Controls had more TRBV6-7 (approximately 0.15%) than cases (roughly 0.11%).

The CDR3 extends over 13 amino acids. The V end was cut by 2 bases, the J end by 6 bases, with 10 bases between. Per the germline V gene, CDR1 is SGHTA and CDR2 is FQGTGA. Prevalent HPV16 infections were excluded; only incident single HPV16 infections included. MY09/MY11 PCR detected cervical HPV DNA; dot-blot assigned genotypes. Notes on this clone: The target antigen is unknown. The read ends 3 residues shy of where the CDR3 ends; the end is completed using the germline J gene.

The table came from immunoSEQ multiplex PCR; TCRdb's copy has only in-frame clones and leaves some out. The table lists roughly 37,000 clones. The sequencing sample was made of blood buffy coat. This chain links TRBV7-3 with TRBJ1-1; a possible D gene is TRBD1 (5 bases). The sequence was obtained from a woman aged 18-70 years with a cervical HPV16 infection that either progressed to CIN3+ or cleared (not recorded which). The sequenced CDR3 bases are TGTGCCAGCAGCTTATCGGGGGAAGCTGAA. Its translation: CASSLSGEAE. The entire CDR3 protein reads CASSLSGEAEAFF.